These 8 T cell receptor beta chains came from one sample sequenced in a study of blood T cells in healthy people across ages. Together with a sample-barcoded 5' primer, a J-beta primer mix was included in a second PCR lasting roughly 6 to 12 cycles. MiXCR, run by TCRdb on the 5' RACE reads, gives a single entry per CDR3 protein. The sample has 700,000 to 950,000 distinct CDR3 sequences, 35% to 45% seen once. Sequencing input: blood. The receptors shown here come from a woman aged 55-69 years in good health.

The V gene is TRBV9, the J gene TRBJ2-1, with TRBD2 matching 8 bases. V shed 3 bases, J shed 11 bases, and the junction held 4 bases outside the gene matches. The V gene's germline CDR1 is SGDLS and CDR2 YYNGEE. The CDR3 covers 12 residues. The CDR3 DNA reads as TGTGCCAGCAGCGAAACTAGCGGCCAGCAGTTCTTC. It translates to CASSETSGQQFF.

The chain recombines TRBV28 with TRBJ2-1, with 13 bases fitting TRBD2. The germline CDR1 and CDR2 sequences are MDHEN and SYDVKM. There are 18 residues in the CDR3. Germline trimming cut 5 bases from V and 9 bases from J; bases unmatched to any gene: 16. The CDR3 sequence: CASSLGLAGVRQYGEQFF. As DNA, the CDR3 is TGTGCCAGCAGTCTTGGACTAGCGGGAGTTAGACAGTACGGTGAGCAGTTCTTC. Filled out from reference TRBV28 and TRBJ2-1, the complete variable domain reads DVKVTQSSRYLVKRTGEKVFLECVQDMDHENMFWYRQDPGLGLRLIYFSYDVKMKEKGDIPEGYSVSREKKERFSLILESASTNQTSMYLCASSLGLAGVRQYGEQFFGPGTRLTVL.

There are a few counts of this clonotype. The rearrangement links TRBV20-1 to TRBJ1-6, with D possibly matching TRBD1 (5 bases). Germline V gives CDR1 DFQATT, CDR2 SNEGSKA (reference sequence). Trimming took off 0 bases at V and 0 bases at J, with 9 bases between the two ends. The length of the CDR3 is 16 residues. CDR3: CSAREPGSSYNSPLHF. DNA of the CDR3: TGCAGTGCTAGAGAACCAGGGAGCTCCTATAATTCACCCCTCCACTTT.

The V call is TRBV7-9, the J call TRBJ1-1; D perhaps matches TRBD1 (5 bases). V lost 4 bases and J lost 1, with 16 bases in between. The CDR3 is 16 residues long. The germline CDR1 and CDR2 sequences are SEHNR and FQNEAQ (reference sequence). Here the CDR3 reads CASSWSVMGGNTEAFF. CDR3 sequence (DNA): TGTGCCAGCAGCTGGTCAGTAATGGGGGGGAACACTGAAGCTTTCTTT. The variable domain in full, completed from reference TRBV7-9 and TRBJ1-1, reads DTGVSQNPRHKITKRGQNVTFRCDPISEHNRLYWYRQTLGQGPEFLTYFQNEAQLEKSRLLSDRFSAERPKGSFSTLEIQRTEQGDSAMYLCASSWSVMGGNTEAFFGQGTRLTVV.

This clonotype was counted a few times. The J gene is TRBJ1-1, the V gene TRBV11-1, with 8 bases fitting TRBD1. Trimming took 4 bases from V and 0 from J; bases not matched to a gene: 4. This CDR3 has 15 amino acids. Germline V lookup: CDR1 SGHAT, CDR2 FQDESV (reference sequence). CDR3 region: CASSSRQGMNTEAFF. In nucleotides, the CDR3 is TGTGCCAGCAGCTCCAGACAGGGGATGAACACTGAAGCTTTCTTT.

This rearrangement joins TRBV20-1 to TRBJ1-6, with D possibly TRBD1 on 5 matching bases. The CDR3 is 14 residues long. The V end lost 0 bases, the J end lost 10 bases, and 13 bases lay between the germline ends. Germline V CDR1 and CDR2: DFQATT, SNEGSKA (reference sequence). The CDR3: CSAREGDAGSPLHF. As DNA, the CDR3 is TGCAGTGCTAGAGAAGGGGACGCTGGGTCACCCCTCCACTTT.

J is TRBJ1-1 and V is TRBV6-4, with D possibly TRBD1 on 6 matching bases. Germline-derived CDR1 and CDR2 are MRHNA and SNTAGT. The CDR3 runs 14 residues. V lost 6 bases, J lost 6 bases, and 17 bases lay in between. The CDR3 loop reads CASRQGSANAEAFF. For the CDR3, the DNA is TGTGCCAGCAGACAGGGATCGGCCAACGCTGAAGCTTTCTTT.

The CDR3 region has the DNA TGTGCCAGCAGCTTGAGCTCCACGGCGAACACCGGGGAGCTGTTTTTT. Translating it yields CASSLSSTANTGELFF. The chain links TRBV5-6 to TRBJ2-2; the D is unclear. Between the trimmed V and J ends, which lost 1 base and 0 bases, there was a span of 10 bases. The CDR3 sequence is 16 residues long. The V gene's germline CDR1 is SGHDT and CDR2 YYEEEE.